The 13 T cell receptor beta chains given below trace back to one sample, sequenced in a study of blood T cell repertoires in COVID-19. Repertoires were generated with immunoSEQ multiplex PCR, while TCRdb's copy carries only in-frame clones and drops some. The table includes some 360,000 clones, around 87% detected once. The sample taken for sequencing was peripheral blood. All receptors come from a woman aged 55 to 70 with COVID-19, enrolled during active disease.

The chain has TRBV29-1 and TRBJ2-2; TRBD2 might be the D (5 bases). Germline CDR1 reads SQVTM; CDR2 reads ANQGSEA. There are 12 residues in the CDR3. Trimming took off 1 base at V and 10 bases at J, with 10 bases between the two ends. Here the CDR3 reads CSVEAGVEELFF. The CDR3 region has the DNA TGCAGCGTTGAAGCCGGGGTCGAGGAGCTGTTTTTT.

This chain joins TRBV3-1 (or the pseudogene TRBV3-2) and TRBJ2-1, with 8 nucleotides matching TRBD2. V dropped 1 base and J dropped 12; count of bases not matched to a gene: 2. CDR1 LGHDT and CDR2 YNNKEL come from the germline V gene (reference sequence). The CDR3 consists of 12 residues. CDR3 bases: TGTGCCAGCAGCCAAGTTACTAGCGGGCAGTTCTTC. This encodes CASSQVTSGQFF.

The gene calls are TRBV19 and TRBJ2-6; the match to TRBD1 covers 8 bases. CDR3 length: 18 amino acids. Unmatched junction bases numbered 6, after V lost 0 bases and J lost 2 bases. Per the germline V gene, CDR1 is LNHDA and CDR2 is SQIVND (reference sequence). DNA for the CDR3: TGTGCCAGTAGTATAGATCGGACAGGGAGAACTGGGGCCAACGTCCTGACTTTC. It codes for CASSIDRTGRTGANVLTF.

The chain couples TRBV28 to TRBJ2-1, with 11 nucleotides matching TRBD2. With 2 bases clipped from V and 9 bases from J, the junction kept 12 bases outside the gene matches. CDR3 size: 17 residues. Per germline, CDR1 MDHEN and CDR2 SYDVKM. Here the CDR3 DNA reads TGTGCCAGCAGTTTAACCCAACTAGCGGGGGTCCATGGTGAGCAGTTCTTC. The encoded protein is CASSLTQLAGVHGEQFF. The full variable domain, completed using reference TRBV28 and TRBJ2-1, is DVKVTQSSRYLVKRTGEKVFLECVQDMDHENMFWYRQDPGLGLRLIYFSYDVKMKEKGDIPEGYSVSREKKERFSLILESASTNQTSMYLCASSLTQLAGVHGEQFFGPGTRLTVL.

V is TRBV12-5 and J is TRBJ2-3; 8 bases are a match to TRBD1. V gave up 2 bases and J gave up 2 bases; unmatched junction bases: 6. This CDR3 is 16 amino acids long. Germline V lookup: CDR1 LGHNT, CDR2 FRNRAP. The CDR3 sequence: CASGLTLTGATDTQYF. The DNA of the CDR3 is TGTGCTAGTGGTTTGACGCTGACAGGGGCCACAGATACGCAGTATTTT.

V usage is TRBV2 and J usage is TRBJ1-5; no reliable D call. Germline V gives CDR1 SNHLY, CDR2 FYNNEI. The CDR3 has 15 amino acids. Trimming left V 4 bases short and J 8 bases short, with 18 bases between. This CDR3 reads CASSVSGAKGEPQHF. CDR3 sequence (DNA): TGTGCCAGCAGTGTATCGGGTGCCAAAGGTGAGCCCCAGCATTTT. The full variable domain, with the rest looked up from reference TRBV2 and TRBJ1-5, is EPEVTQTPSHQVTQMGQEVILRCVPISNHLYFYWYRQILGQKVEFLVSFYNNEISEKSEIFDDQFSVERPDGSNFTLKIRSTKLEDSAMYFCASSVSGAKGEPQHFGDGTRLSIL.

The J gene is TRBJ1-1, the V gene TRBV4-1; maybe TRBD1 (6 bases). Trimming pared 0 bases from V and 2 bases from J, leaving 13 bases between. The CDR3 sequence is 16 residues long. Germline CDR1 reads MGHRA; CDR2 reads YSYEKL. The CDR3 sequence is CASSQDRRTANTEAFF. The DNA for the CDR3 is TGCGCCAGCAGCCAAGATAGGAGGACAGCTAACACTGAAGCTTTCTTT.

V gene TRBV18 combines with J gene TRBJ2-5; D may be TRBD2 (5 bases). The germline V and J ends were trimmed by 4 bases and 3 bases, with 15 bases remaining between them. The CDR3 loop spans 15 amino acids. The germline V gene has CDR1 KGHSH and CDR2 LQKENI. CDR3 residues: CASSLARGYKETQYF. CDR3 coding DNA: TGTGCCAGCTCACTGGCTCGGGGTTACAAAGAGACCCAGTACTTC.

The CDR3 region is CAWSVGGRTEAFF. The CDR3 region has the DNA TGTGCCTGGAGTGTCGGGGGACGCACTGAAGCTTTCTTT. This chain connects TRBV30 to TRBJ1-1, with D maybe TRBD1 (5 bases). The CDR3 contains 13 residues. Trimming left V 0 bases short and J 4 bases short, with 9 bases between. The germline V gene encodes CDR1 GTSNPN and CDR2 SVGIG (reference sequence).

The chain recombines TRBV6-6 with TRBJ1-4; D remains ambiguous. Germline V gene sequence: CDR1 MNHNY, CDR2 SVGAGI (reference sequence). V was pared by 4 bases and J by 0 bases, with 6 bases between. The CDR3 contains 14 residues. The CDR3 sequence is CASSSPATNEKLFF. The CDR3 nucleotides are TGTGCCAGCAGTTCGCCGGCAACTAATGAAAAACTGTTTTTT.

This clone occurred once. The chain links TRBV6-5 to TRBJ1-2; TRBD1 aligns across 12 bases. The V gene's germline CDR1 is MNHEY and CDR2 SVGAGI. This CDR3 contains 14 residues. V lost 6 bases, J lost 7 bases, and 6 bases stayed unmatched. As DNA, the CDR3 is TGTGCCAGCAGGGGGACAGGGGGCTATTTTGGCTACACCTTC. It is translated as CASRGTGGYFGYTF.

The chain has TRBV7-3 and TRBJ2-7; tentatively, D is TRBD2 (6 bases). From germline, CDR1 is SGHTA and CDR2 FQGTGA. V lost 9 bases and J 0 bases, leaving 18 bases between the germline ends. The CDR3 contains 15 residues. The CDR3 region has the DNA TGTGCCAGTCCCCGGGACTCACGTTTCTCCTACGAGCAGTACTTC. Translating it yields CASPRDSRFSYEQYF.

This sequence joins TRBV15 and TRBJ2-7; a weak D match, TRBD2 (5 bases). Germline-derived CDR1 and CDR2 are LNHNV and YYDKDF (reference sequence). V lost 6 bases, J lost 7 bases, and 16 bases lay in between. The CDR3 extends over 13 amino acids. The CDR3 DNA reads as TGTGCCACCAGTCGTTCTACCTGGGAGGAGCAGTACTTC. Encoded protein: CATSRSTWEEQYF.